This TCR beta chain was sequenced in a study of blood T cell repertoires in COVID-19 (dated by TCRdb to 2018 to 2020). About the study as a whole: Samples covering the acute and convalescent phases of COVID-19 were provided by collaborators in the United States, Italy and Spain. Deeply sampled blood TCRbeta repertoires from subjects exposed to, actively infected with, or recovered from COVID-19 were included in the dataset. Where available, HLA class I and class II types were taken from metadata supplied by the sample provider and were not determined by assay-based typing. A de-identified subject ID, COVID-19 status, age in years and sex were almost always included in the sample metadata. The samples were drawn from two sources: the first 160 participants of the ongoing ImmuneRACE study, and approximately 1,300 subjects contributed by 6 global collaborators. The repertoires were made available in a free public database intended to serve as a resource for research on the immune response to SARS-CoV-2. The prospective study material was composed of cDNA or gDNA derived from T cells, B-cell-depleted T cells, or PBMCs.

V loses 6 bases at its end and J loses 7 bases; junction bases beyond the gene matches: 9. Via the germline V gene (reference sequence), CDR1 is LNHDA and CDR2 SQIVND. Its CDR3 holds 15 amino acids, cysteine through phenylalanine. Kept here is only the CDR3 DNA, which spans 45 bases and is read in frame from base 1. TCRbeta CDR3 regions were amplified from genomic DNA using the immunoSEQ Assay, a bias-controlled multiplex PCR. Concerning the study's data processing: Within the assay, amplification of reference gene primers was used to estimate how many nucleated cells each sample contained. To quantify the absolute abundance of each unique TCRbeta CDR3 rearrangement, sequence reads were collapsed and filtered. For each sample, productive Simpson clonality was calculated as the square root of Simpson's diversity index over productive rearrangements. TCRdb obtained this table from immuneACCESS and retained in-frame rearrangements with V and J assigned. These tables miss some clones; where compared with another copy, unresolved V genes account for less than half of the shortfall, and the remainder is unexplained. V, J and clone size were drawn from that table, and D and trimming were deduced from the DNA. This sample holds just over 40,000 clones; approximately 80% were observed only once. Roughly 2.5% of the sample is in the top ten clones.

Remarks on this clone: The clone's antigen remains unknown. Qualities for individual bases were not recorded, and no much larger clone is one base off.

The collaborating institutions used their own protocols to collect whole blood in K2EDTA tubes. For TCRbeta analysis, collaborators shipped samples as frozen whole blood, isolated PBMCs, or DNA extracted from either of those sample types. What the work shows at the level of the full study, not this receptor alone: The quantity of clinical and demographic metadata differed by source and by participant and was supplied without curation.

The source of this sequence is a woman aged 55-75 years with acute or convalescent COVID-19. The receptor chain draws on TRBV19 and TRBJ1-4, and 9 bases in between align with TRBD1. The sequenced sample consisted of peripheral blood. Here the CDR3 is given as CASRISGTGTEKLFF. The nucleotides are TGTGCCAGTAGGATCTCCGGGACAGGGACTGAAAAACTGTTTTTT.